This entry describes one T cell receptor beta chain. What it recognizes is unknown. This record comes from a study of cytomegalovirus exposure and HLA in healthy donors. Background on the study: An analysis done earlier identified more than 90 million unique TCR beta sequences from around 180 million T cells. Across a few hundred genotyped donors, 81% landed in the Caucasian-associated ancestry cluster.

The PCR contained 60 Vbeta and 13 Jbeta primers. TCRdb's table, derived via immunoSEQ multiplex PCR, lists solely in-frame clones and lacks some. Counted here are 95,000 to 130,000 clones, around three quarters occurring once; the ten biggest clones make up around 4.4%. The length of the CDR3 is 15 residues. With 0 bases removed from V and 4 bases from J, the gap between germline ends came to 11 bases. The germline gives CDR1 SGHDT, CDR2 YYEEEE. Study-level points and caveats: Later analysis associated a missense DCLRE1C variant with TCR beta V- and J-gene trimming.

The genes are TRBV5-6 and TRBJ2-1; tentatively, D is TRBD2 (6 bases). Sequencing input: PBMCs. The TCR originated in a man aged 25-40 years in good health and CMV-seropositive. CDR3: CASSLDGSGYNEQFF. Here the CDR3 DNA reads TGTGCCAGCAGCTTGGACGGGAGTGGGTACAATGAGCAGTTCTTC.